The 14 T cell receptor beta chains below were found in one sample sequenced in a study of control samples from healthy donors and cancer patients. Assay: immunoSEQ multiplex PCR; the TCRdb copy retains only in-frame clones and omits some. The data contain more than 95,000 clones, over 75% of them singletons. Sequencing was done on a sample of blood. The receptors stem from a man younger than 35 in good health.

The chain is built from TRBV6-4 and TRBJ2-2; no definite D call. Germline-derived CDR1 and CDR2 are MRHNA and SNTAGT. The CDR3 totals 13 residues. The V end was cut by 8 bases, the J end by 6 bases, with 13 bases between. For the CDR3, the DNA is TGTGCCAGCCGTCTAGATGGGGCCGGGGAGCTGTTTTTT. Translated: CASRLDGAGELFF.

The chain joins TRBV27 to TRBJ1-1; TRBD1 matches at 12 bases. Looked up from germline, CDR1 is MNHEY and CDR2 is SMNVEV (reference sequence). Trimming cost V 4 bases and J 9 bases; bases outside gene matches: 12. This CDR3 is 16 amino acids long. The CDR3 nucleotides are TGTGCCAGCAGTTATAGAGGGGACAGGGGGCGTTTAAAAGCTTTCTTT. Translated, it gives CASSYRGDRGRLKAFF.

The chain combines TRBV5-1 with TRBJ2-2, with TRBD2 identical over 8 bases. The germline gives CDR1 SGHRS, CDR2 YFSETQ. V was pared by 8 bases and J by 1 base, with 4 bases of the junction left unmatched. This CDR3 region has 14 residues. The CDR3 nucleotides read TGCGCCAGTGAGCGGGAGAGGAACACCGGGGAGCTGTTTTTT. Its protein is CASERERNTGELFF.

The J gene is TRBJ2-1, the V gene TRBV11-2; no reliable D call. CDR1 SGHAT and CDR2 FQNNGV come from the germline V gene. This CDR3 spans 16 amino acids. Trimming took 3 bases from V and 5 from J, leaving 17 bases between them. CDR3 sequence reads: CASSFTRTRVNNEQFF. The CDR3 DNA is TGTGCCAGCAGCTTCACCCGCACAAGGGTGAACAATGAGCAGTTCTTC.

The CDR3 region is CASSPGGGWTGRGEDTQYF. CDR3 nucleotides: TGTGCCAGCAGCCCAGGGGGCGGGTGGACCGGGCGAGGGGAAGATACGCAGTATTTT. The V call is TRBV2, the J call TRBJ2-3, with TRBD1 identical over 8 bases. The CDR3 loop spans 19 amino acids. After removal of 6 bases from V and 5 bases from J, the junction contained 22 bases not matched to a gene. CDR1 is SNHLY and CDR2 is FYNNEI in the germline V gene.

V is TRBV28 and J is TRBJ1-4; tentatively, D is TRBD1 (6 bases). V lost 5 bases to trimming and J lost 5 bases, with 9 bases between them. Germline V gives CDR1 MDHEN, CDR2 SYDVKM. This CDR3 spans 13 amino acids. Written as DNA, the CDR3 is TGTGCCAGCAGTAGGGGGGCGAATGAAAAACTGTTTTTT. It is translated as CASSRGANEKLFF.

The CDR3 reads CASSVEQAGQGTKNIQYF. The CDR3 DNA sequence: TGTGCCAGCAGCGTAGAGCAGGCGGGACAGGGGACCAAAAACATTCAGTACTTC. V usage is TRBV9 and J usage is TRBJ2-4; 10 bases fit TRBD1. CDR3 length: 18 residues. With 0 bases clipped from V and 2 bases from J, the junction kept 8 bases outside the gene matches. CDR1 SGDLS and CDR2 YYNGEE come from the germline V gene.

This chain uses TRBV10-3 with TRBJ1-5; no clear D gene. The length of the CDR3 is 15 residues. V lost 0 bases, J lost 7 bases, and 13 bases lay in between. Germline CDR1 reads ENHRY; CDR2 reads SYGVKD. DNA for the CDR3: TGTGCCATCAGTGAGTCGGGAGGATCCCCCCAGCCCCAGCATTTT. This codes for CAISESGGSPQPQHF.

This chain connects TRBV5-1 to TRBJ2-1; D is possibly TRBD1 (6 bases). CDR1 is SGHRS, CDR2 YFSETQ, per germline. Trimming removed 6 bases from V and 5 bases from J, with 12 bases in between. CDR3 length: 13 amino acids. The CDR3 nucleotides are TGCGCCAGCACCATCTACAGGGACAATGAGCAGTTCTTC. Translating gives CASTIYRDNEQFF.

This clone was seen a handful of times. The V call is TRBV19, the J call TRBJ1-5; TRBD1 matches at 7 bases. The CDR3 is made up of 12 amino acids. Germline loops: CDR1 LNHDA, CDR2 SQIVND (reference sequence). V shed 7 bases and J 7 bases; nucleotides not matched to a gene: 4. The CDR3: CASTIRGQPQHF. The CDR3 nucleotides are TGTGCCAGTACTATCAGGGGGCAGCCCCAGCATTTT.

The rearrangement joins TRBV11-1 to TRBJ1-1, with a possible D match to TRBD1 (6 bases). This CDR3 is 16 amino acids long. V gave up 3 bases and J gave up 5 bases, with 19 bases separating them. Germline V gene data show CDR1 as SGHAT and CDR2 as FQDESV (reference sequence). For the CDR3, the DNA is TGTGCCAGCAGCTTCTTACCCCCCGGGGGCGGAACTGAAGCTTTCTTT. Its translation: CASSFLPPGGGTEAFF.

This clone showed up just once. V usage is TRBV7-2 and J usage is TRBJ2-1; 10 bases fit TRBD2. The CDR3 is 16 residues long. J gave up 6 bases and V 2 bases, and 7 bases lay outside the gene matches. Germline CDR1 SGHTA, CDR2 FQGNSA. CDR3 sequence: CASSLIAGGPPNEQFF. CDR3 nucleotide sequence: TGTGCCAGCAGCTTAATAGCGGGAGGCCCACCCAATGAGCAGTTCTTC. Full variable domain (outside the CDR3, taken from reference TRBV7-2 and TRBJ2-1): GAGVSQSPSNKVTEKGKDVELRCDPISGHTALYWYRQSLGQGLEFLIYFQGNSAPDKSGLPSDRFSAERTGGSVSTLTIQRTQQEDSAVYLCASSLIAGGPPNEQFFGPGTRLTVL.

This chain links TRBV12-3 or TRBV12-4 with TRBJ1-1, with a possible D match to TRBD1 (5 bases). V was pared by 2 bases and J by 2 bases, with 6 bases between. The CDR3 spans 13 residues. CDR3 nucleotides: TGTGCCAGCAGTTTACAGGGTAACACTGAAGCTTTCTTT. Protein sequence: CASSLQGNTEAFF.

This clone was counted between two and nine times. The chain joins TRBV5-1 to TRBJ1-2; D gene unclear. This CDR3 spans 14 amino acids. Germline CDR1 is SGHRS and CDR2 is YFSETQ. Trimming pared 4 bases from V and 8 bases from J, leaving 18 bases between. The CDR3 loop reads CASSEAGGVGGYTF. In DNA, the CDR3 is TGCGCCAGCAGCGAGGCGGGCGGAGTGGGAGGCTACACCTTC.